The 4 T cell receptor beta chains reported below all come from one sample, sequenced in a study of OX40 agonist ivuxolimab in advanced cancers. TCRdb keeps only in-frame clones here, not all; method: immunoSEQ multiplex PCR. The sample lists approximately 11,000 clones; around nine tenths were seen once. The sample here was CD4+ or CD8+ T cells sorted from blood, taken in a trial of the OX40 agonist ivuxolimab. The receptors shown here come from an adult with an advanced solid tumor such as melanoma, head and neck, liver or kidney cancer.

This clone appeared a few times. The rearrangement uses TRBV13 and TRBJ2-7; D perhaps matches TRBD1 (7 bases). V lost 5 bases and J lost 7, with 15 bases in between. The germline V gene has CDR1 PRHDT and CDR2 FYEKMQ (reference sequence). The CDR3 length is 13 residues. As DNA, the CDR3 is TGTGCCAGCAGCCAGGAGGGACAGAGAGAGCAGTACTTC. Protein product: CASSQEGQREQYF.

The V gene is TRBV28, the J gene TRBJ1-1; a weak D match, TRBD1 (6 bases). The CDR3 contains 15 residues. CDR1 is MDHEN and CDR2 is SYDVKM in the germline V gene. V shed 2 bases and J shed 1 base, with 11 bases lying between them. The CDR3 bases are TGTGCCAGCAGTTTACGGGGGCAGGGGAACACTGAAGCTTTCTTT. Amino acids: CASSLRGQGNTEAFF. The full variable domain, its missing parts supplied by reference TRBV28 and TRBJ1-1, is DVKVTQSSRYLVKRTGEKVFLECVQDMDHENMFWYRQDPGLGLRLIYFSYDVKMKEKGDIPEGYSVSREKKERFSLILESASTNQTSMYLCASSLRGQGNTEAFFGQGTRLTVV.

The DNA of the CDR3 is TGTGCCAGCAGAGGGACCGGGACGAACAATCAGCCCCAGCATTTT. Translation gives CASRGTGTNNQPQHF. V is TRBV6-1 and J is TRBJ1-5, with D tentatively TRBD1 (5 bases). The CDR3 loop spans 15 amino acids. The V end lost 6 bases, the J end lost 3 bases, and 15 bases lay between the germline ends. The V gene's germline CDR1 is MNHNS and CDR2 SASEGT.

The V gene is TRBV7-9, the J gene TRBJ2-7; 13 positions match TRBD2. The J segment lost 4 bases and the V segment lost 5 bases, leaving 11 bases of the junction unmatched. The CDR3 is made up of 17 amino acids. CDR1 is SEHNR, CDR2 FQNEAQ, per germline (reference sequence). Here the CDR3 reads CASSARTSGSPLYEQYF. CDR3 bases: TGTGCCAGCAGCGCTCGGACTAGCGGGAGTCCCCTTTACGAGCAGTACTTC.